The next 26 T cell receptor beta chains were all read from a single sample in a study of cytomegalovirus exposure and HLA in healthy donors. The PCR had 60 Vbeta and 13 Jbeta primers. TCRdb's copy holds only in-frame clones and misses some; the assay was immunoSEQ multiplex PCR. The sample has 200,000 to 250,000 clones, approximately 84% seen once; the top ten hold around 0.57%. Sequencing was performed on PBMCs. The receptors here all came from a woman aged 40 to 50 in good health and CMV-seronegative.

This rearrangement joins TRBV5-4 to TRBJ1-1; 9 bases align to TRBD1. The CDR3 sequence is 15 residues long. Germline CDR1 is SGHNT and CDR2 is YYREEE (reference sequence). Trimming at V came to 3 bases and at J to 6 bases, leaving 9 bases not matched to a gene. Here the CDR3 DNA reads TGTGCCAGCAGCTGGGACCGGGACAGGGTTCCTGAAGCTTTCTTT. Protein: CASSWDRDRVPEAFF.

This clone was recorded only once. The chain is built from TRBV19 and TRBJ2-6; D is possibly TRBD2 (5 bases). The V gene's germline CDR1 is LNHDA and CDR2 SQIVND (reference sequence). V lost 8 bases and J 0 bases, leaving 17 bases between the germline ends. The CDR3 is made up of 17 amino acids. The CDR3 here is CASGWGEALSGANVLTF. CDR3 bases: TGTGCCAGTGGCTGGGGAGAAGCCCTCTCTGGGGCCAACGTCCTGACTTTC. The variable domain in full, with the rest retrieved from reference TRBV19 and TRBJ2-6, is DGGITQSPKYLFRKEGQNVTLSCEQNLNHDAMYWYRQDPGQGLRLIYYSQIVNDFQKGDIAEGYSVSREKKESFPLTVTSAQKNPTAFYLCASGWGEALSGANVLTFGAGSRLTVL.

The chain carries TRBV28 and TRBJ1-5; no firm D call. Germline lookup yields CDR1 MDHEN and CDR2 SYDVKM. The CDR3 runs 14 residues. V lost 6 bases to trimming and J lost 5 bases, with 14 bases between them. The CDR3 here is CASSLADRDQPQHF. CDR3 bases: TGTGCCAGCAGCCTAGCGGACCGCGATCAGCCCCAGCATTTT.

This chain joins TRBV7-3 and TRBJ2-5, with D perhaps matching TRBD2 (5 bases). The V end lost 2 bases, the J end lost 3 bases, and 10 bases lay between the germline ends. Germline CDR1 reads SGHTA; CDR2 reads FQGTGA. The CDR3 extends over 14 amino acids. The CDR3 nucleotides are TGTGCCAGCAGCTTAGGAGTCGGGGAAGAGACCCAGTACTTC. Amino acid sequence: CASSLGVGEETQYF.

This rearrangement joins TRBV2 to TRBJ2-1; a possible D gene is TRBD1 (5 bases). The CDR3 is 15 residues long. Germline V CDR1 and CDR2: SNHLY, FYNNEI. V shed 7 bases and J shed 6 bases, with 19 bases lying between them. In DNA, the CDR3 is TGTGCCAGCAACCCCAGGGCCCTCGGTGGCAATGAGCAGTTCTTC. Translating gives CASNPRALGGNEQFF.

This chain links TRBV5-1 with TRBJ1-2, with 7 bases aligning to TRBD1. The CDR3 runs 15 residues. The germline V gene encodes CDR1 SGHRS and CDR2 YFSETQ. The V and J ends lost 0 bases and 4 bases, in that order; junction bases with no gene match: 6. CDR3 loop: CASSLEGAGGYGYTF. The DNA for the CDR3 is TGCGCCAGCAGCTTGGAGGGGGCTGGTGGCTATGGCTACACCTTC.

This clone was observed once. This rearrangement joins TRBV6-1 to TRBJ2-3, with 9 bases fitting TRBD2. The CDR3 spans 15 residues. V gave up 6 bases and J gave up 5 bases; unmatched junction bases: 9. The germline CDR1 and CDR2 sequences are MNHNS and SASEGT. DNA of the CDR3: TGTGCCAGCAGGGAACCGGGACTAGCTATAGATACGCAGTATTTT. Amino acids: CASREPGLAIDTQYF.

This chain uses TRBV5-1 with TRBJ1-2; TRBD1 is a possible D gene (5 bases). From germline, CDR1 is SGHRS and CDR2 YFSETQ. This CDR3 has 16 residues. With 3 bases removed from V and 6 bases from J, the gap between germline ends came to 21 bases. The CDR3 reads CASSSLGGAPWDGYTF. CDR3 DNA sequence: TGCGCCAGCAGCTCCCTCGGTGGGGCTCCTTGGGATGGCTACACCTTC.

This clone was recorded once. This rearrangement joins TRBV27 to TRBJ1-3; D is undetermined. V lost 3 bases and J 8 bases, leaving 11 bases between the germline ends. CDR3 length: 13 residues. Germline V gene data show CDR1 as MNHEY and CDR2 as SMNVEV (reference sequence). In DNA, the CDR3 is TGTGCCAGCAGTTTCTCCCTTAGAGACACCATATATTTT. It translates to CASSFSLRDTIYF.

This clone was detected a few times. The chain is built from TRBV5-1 and TRBJ1-1; D might be TRBD1 (6 bases). Deletions cut 4 bases from V and 1 base from J, with 14 bases between. The CDR3 has 15 amino acids. Per the germline V gene, CDR1 is SGHRS and CDR2 is YFSETQ. Here the CDR3 reads CASSRPDRENTEAFF. The DNA of the CDR3 is TGCGCCAGCAGCCGGCCGGACAGAGAGAACACTGAAGCTTTCTTT.

V gene TRBV7-3 combines with J gene TRBJ1-1; maybe TRBD1 (6 bases). CDR1 and CDR2 from the germline V gene are SGHTA and FQGTGA. The V end was cut by 6 bases, the J end by 1 base, with 18 bases between. The CDR3 is 16 amino acids. DNA of the CDR3: TGTGCCAGCAGGCCGACCCAACAGGGCCCGAACACTGAAGCTTTCTTT. It translates to CASRPTQQGPNTEAFF.

This clone was observed once. The chain uses TRBV18 and TRBJ2-5; D gene ambiguous. The closer fit of TRBJ2-7 to the DNA end suggests the J call may be wrong. The CDR3 is 13 amino acids. Germline V gene sequence: CDR1 KGHSH, CDR2 LQKENI. For the CDR3, the DNA is TGTGCCAGCTCACTGAGTCGTCCCTACGAGCAGTACTTC. As protein: CASSLSRPYEQYF.

This chain connects TRBV6-5 to TRBJ1-2, with a possible D match to TRBD1 (6 bases). This CDR3 is 13 amino acids long. Germline CDR1 MNHEY, CDR2 SVGAGI. The V end lost 2 bases, the J end lost 8 bases, and 12 bases lay between the germline ends. The CDR3 spells CASSYPGVGGYTF. The CDR3 DNA follows: TGTGCCAGCAGTTACCCAGGGGTAGGCGGCTACACCTTC.

The chain combines TRBV28 with TRBJ1-3; perhaps TRBD1 as D (6 bases). This CDR3 spans 13 amino acids. Trimming removed 7 bases from V and 7 bases from J, with 14 bases in between. Per the germline V gene, CDR1 is MDHEN and CDR2 is SYDVKM. For the CDR3, the DNA is TGTGCCAGCAACCTTCAGGGGTACAACACCATATATTTT. Encoded protein: CASNLQGYNTIYF.

The rearrangement joins TRBV14 to TRBJ1-6; D is ambiguous. CDR1 is SGHDN and CDR2 is FVKESK in the germline V gene. This CDR3 has 14 residues. V was trimmed by 2 bases and J by 5 bases, leaving 7 bases between them. The CDR3 nucleotides read TGTGCCAGCAGCCAATTCGGGAATAATTCACCCCTCCACTTT. Its translation is CASSQFGNNSPLHF. The variable domain in full, with the rest retrieved from reference TRBV14 and TRBJ1-6, is EAGVTQFPSHSVIEKGQTVTLRCDPISGHDNLYWYRRVMGKEIKFLLHFVKESKQDESGMPNNRFLAERTGGTYSTLKVQPAELEDSGVYFCASSQFGNNSPLHFGNGTRLTVT.

The CDR3, as DNA: TGTGCCAGTACCCTCACCGGGACAGCTTACAATGAGCAGTTCTTC. This encodes CASTLTGTAYNEQFF. The chain is built from TRBV19 and TRBJ2-1, with 7 bases aligning to TRBD1. Trimming removed 7 bases from V and 4 bases from J; junction bases left unmatched: 10. CDR1 and CDR2 (germline): LNHDA, SQIVND (reference sequence). The CDR3 contains 15 residues.

This clone showed up just once. The V gene is TRBV6-5, the J gene TRBJ2-1, with TRBD1 matching over 11 bases. CDR3 size: 14 residues. V was clipped by 5 bases and J by 8 bases; unmatched bases: 5. Germline V gene lookup returns CDR1 MNHEY and CDR2 SVGAGI. The CDR3 here is CASSPGTGGYEQFF. The CDR3 DNA follows: TGTGCCAGCAGTCCCGGGACAGGGGGATATGAGCAGTTCTTC.

The J gene is TRBJ2-1, the V gene TRBV21-1; the table names TRBD1, a call not compared with the DNA. TRBV21-1 is assigned pseudogene status. The length of the CDR3 is 16 residues. CDR3 bases: TGTGCCAGCACCGTGGACAGATTTAGCTCCTACAATGAGCAGTTCTTC. Encoded protein: CASTVDRFSSYNEQFF.

The sample holds a few counts of this clone. This chain joins TRBV10-3 and TRBJ1-1, with 7 bases fitting TRBD1. Germline trimming cut 2 bases from V and 0 bases from J; bases unmatched to any gene: 6. This CDR3 spans 16 amino acids. In germline, CDR1 is ENHRY, CDR2 SYGVKD. CDR3 sequence (DNA): TGTGCCATCAGTGAGACGGGACAGCAGATGAACACTGAAGCTTTCTTT. It encodes CAISETGQQMNTEAFF.

The rearrangement joins TRBV4-1 to TRBJ2-7, with 12 bases matching TRBD2. Germline V gene data show CDR1 as MGHRA and CDR2 as YSYEKL. The J segment lost 4 bases and the V segment lost 1 base, leaving 5 bases of the junction unmatched. The CDR3 length is 16 residues. CDR3 coding DNA: TGCGCCAGCAGCCAAGCAGGGACTAGCGGGTTTTACGAGCAGTACTTC. Protein product: CASSQAGTSGFYEQYF.

V gene TRBV6-1 combines with J gene TRBJ1-1; the D gene is possibly TRBD1 (6 bases). CDR1 is MNHNS, CDR2 SASEGT, per germline. Trimming stripped 6 bases from V and 4 bases from J, with 18 bases between. The CDR3 has 15 amino acids. The CDR3 is CASSSPDRGGTEAFF. CDR3 sequence (DNA): TGTGCCAGCAGCTCCCCTGATAGGGGGGGCACTGAAGCTTTCTTT.

The chain couples TRBV18 to TRBJ1-4, with D perhaps matching TRBD1 (5 bases). Germline V CDR1 and CDR2: KGHSH, LQKENI. V was trimmed by 4 bases and J by 5 bases, leaving 11 bases between them. The CDR3 spans 14 residues. CDR3 in amino acids: CASSQGAPNEKLFF. CDR3 coding DNA: TGTGCCAGCTCACAAGGGGCGCCGAATGAAAAACTGTTTTTT.

V is TRBV6-5 and J is TRBJ1-1; TRBD1 matches 11 bases. J was trimmed by 1 base and V by 8 bases; bases with no gene match: 3. Germline CDR1 is MNHEY and CDR2 is SVGAGI. This CDR3 spans 14 amino acids. CDR3 bases: TGTGCCAGCTTCGGGACAGGGGGGAACACTGAAGCTTTCTTT. Encoded protein: CASFGTGGNTEAFF.

The CDR3 is CASSTRTATEAFF. CDR3 in DNA: TGTGCCAGTAGTACTAGGACAGCCACTGAAGCTTTCTTT. The chain uses TRBV19 and TRBJ1-1; maybe TRBD1 (6 bases). Trimming left V 4 bases short and J 4 bases short, with 10 bases between. The CDR3 has 13 residues. Germline CDR1 reads LNHDA; CDR2 reads SQIVND (reference sequence).

The count of this clone is one. The V call is TRBV5-1, the J call TRBJ2-5; 7 bases are a match to TRBD1. This CDR3 has 15 residues. Trimming at V came to 6 bases and at J to 5 bases, leaving 13 bases not matched to a gene. In germline, CDR1 is SGHRS, CDR2 YFSETQ. CDR3 sequence: CASNSYQGVMETQYF. The DNA of the CDR3 is TGCGCCAGCAACTCCTACCAGGGGGTGATGGAGACCCAGTACTTC.

The V and J genes are TRBV5-6 and TRBJ1-4; D gene ambiguous. CDR3 length equals 16 residues. Trimming pared 0 bases from V and 4 bases from J, leaving 13 bases between. CDR1 is SGHDT and CDR2 is YYEEEE in the germline V gene. The CDR3 loop reads CASSLGRQVLNEKLFF. The CDR3 DNA reads as TGTGCCAGCAGCTTGGGCCGTCAGGTTCTTAATGAAAAACTGTTTTTT.